The clone carrying this T cell receptor beta chain was counted ten times or more. The antigen is undetermined. These data belong to a study of breast tumors, draining lymph nodes, adjacent tissues. General study findings and limits: Tumor and nontumor repertoires were significantly more similar in luminal-like than in basal-like breast cancer. Tumor T cell lymph node origin was a supported hypothesis, not proven.

TCRdb re-called the multiplex PCR reads through MiXCR, storing one row per CDR3 protein. The table records nearly 200,000 distinct CDR3 sequences, approximately 31% of them present only once. Breast cancer patients provided tissue from their axillary draining lymph nodes. The CDR3 sequence is 14 residues long. V lost 6 bases and J 10 bases, leaving 16 bases between the germline ends. CDR1 and CDR2 from the germline V gene are MNHEY and SMNVEV (reference sequence). The specimen was axillary lymph node tissue. This receptor was obtained from a female donor with breast cancer. Some clones in this sample may be carry-over from other donors' samples. The chain carries TRBV27 and TRBJ1-6; D is unclear. The CDR3 reads CASSSKTNRSPLHF. The CDR3 nucleotides are TGTGCCAGCAGCTCCAAAACGAATCGGTCACCCCTCCACTTT.